This paragraph reports one TCR beta chain. Its matching antigen is unknown. The data were produced by immunoSEQ multiplex PCR, yet TCRdb's version contains in-frame clones alone and is incomplete. The sample lists over 2 million clones; 85% to 95% were seen once. The CDR3 contains 16 residues. Trimming took 0 bases from V and 6 from J; bases not matched to a gene: 7. From germline, CDR1 is GTSNPN and CDR2 SVGIG (reference sequence). The data originate from a study of shared clonotypes between healthy human individuals. The wider study: Donors, aged 18 to 49, were a couple of women and a few men.

Findings and caveats of the study: Having only a few donors restricted how much genetic and exposure-history diversity was captured.

The chain recombines TRBV30 with TRBJ2-1; 11 bases map to TRBD2. The source is a young man in good health. Some clones in this sample may be carry-over from other donors' samples. The sequenced material came from naive CD4+ T cells from PBMCs. Sample subset: CD45RA+ positively selected. CDR3 nucleotides: TGTGCCTGGAGTGTTACACGGACTAGCGGGTTCAATGAGCAGTTCTTC. Translation: CAWSVTRTSGFNEQFF.